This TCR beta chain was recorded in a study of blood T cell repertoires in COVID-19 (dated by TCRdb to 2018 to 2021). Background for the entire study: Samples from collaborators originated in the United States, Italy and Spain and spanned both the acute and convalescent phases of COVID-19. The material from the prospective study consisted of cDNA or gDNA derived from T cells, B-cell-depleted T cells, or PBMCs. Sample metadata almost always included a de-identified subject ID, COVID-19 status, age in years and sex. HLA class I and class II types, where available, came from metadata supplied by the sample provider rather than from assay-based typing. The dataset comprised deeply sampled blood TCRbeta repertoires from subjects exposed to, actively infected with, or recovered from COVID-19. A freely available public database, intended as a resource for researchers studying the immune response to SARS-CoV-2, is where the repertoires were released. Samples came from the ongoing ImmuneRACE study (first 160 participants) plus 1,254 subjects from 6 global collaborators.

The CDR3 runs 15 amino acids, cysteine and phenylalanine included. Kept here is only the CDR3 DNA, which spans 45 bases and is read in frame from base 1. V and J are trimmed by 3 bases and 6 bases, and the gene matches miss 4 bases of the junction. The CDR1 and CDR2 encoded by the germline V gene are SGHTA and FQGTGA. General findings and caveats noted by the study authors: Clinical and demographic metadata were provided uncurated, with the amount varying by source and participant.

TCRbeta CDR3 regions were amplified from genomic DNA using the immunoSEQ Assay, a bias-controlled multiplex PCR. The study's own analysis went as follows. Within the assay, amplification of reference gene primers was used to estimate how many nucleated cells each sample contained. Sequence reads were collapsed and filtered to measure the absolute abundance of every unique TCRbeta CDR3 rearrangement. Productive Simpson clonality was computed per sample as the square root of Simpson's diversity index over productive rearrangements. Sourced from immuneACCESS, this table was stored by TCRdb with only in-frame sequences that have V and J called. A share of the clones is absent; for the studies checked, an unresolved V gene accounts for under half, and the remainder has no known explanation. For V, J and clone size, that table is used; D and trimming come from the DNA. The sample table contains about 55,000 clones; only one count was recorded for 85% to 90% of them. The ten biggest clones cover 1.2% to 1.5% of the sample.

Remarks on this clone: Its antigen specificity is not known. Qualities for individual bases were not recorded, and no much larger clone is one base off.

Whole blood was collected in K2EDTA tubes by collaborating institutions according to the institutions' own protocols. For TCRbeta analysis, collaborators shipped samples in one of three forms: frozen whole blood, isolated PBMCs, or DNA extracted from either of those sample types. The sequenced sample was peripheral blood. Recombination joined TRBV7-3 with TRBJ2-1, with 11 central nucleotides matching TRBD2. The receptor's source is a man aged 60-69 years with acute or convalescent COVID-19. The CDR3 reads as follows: CASSLGLAEVNEQFF. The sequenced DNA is TGTGCCAGCAGCTTGGGACTAGCGGAAGTCAATGAGCAGTTCTTC. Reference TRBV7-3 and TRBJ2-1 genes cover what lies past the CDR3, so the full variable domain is GAGVSQTPSNKVTEKGKYVELRCDPISGHTALYWYRQSLGQGPEFLIYFQGTGAADDSGLPNDRFFAVRPEGSVSTLKIQRTERGDSAVYLCASSLGLAEVNEQFFGPGTRLTVL.